The 11 T cell receptor beta chains in this list originate from one sample, sequenced in a study of response to subunit inactivated influenza vaccine. One entry per CDR3 protein results from TCRdb running MiXCR on the RT-PCR reads. The sample holds approximately 480,000 distinct CDR3 sequences, approximately 11% seen once. The specimen was PBMCs from blood, collected 40 to 50 days after vaccination. The origin of the receptors is a man between 50 and 59 years old who received an inactivated influenza vaccine.

The table lists this clonotype with a few counts. The V gene is TRBV12-3 or TRBV12-4, the J gene TRBJ2-3; D possibly corresponds to TRBD1 (6 bases). The V and J ends lost 7 bases and 3 bases respectively, with 17 bases between them. The CDR3 consists of 15 residues. CDR3 region: CASTRTAGTTDTQYF. In nucleotides, the CDR3 is TGTGCCAGCACCCGGACAGCCGGGACAACAGATACGCAGTATTTT.

The chain recombines TRBV5-5 with TRBJ1-2; maybe TRBD1 (6 bases). Trimming removed 0 bases from V and 0 bases from J, with 9 bases in between. The CDR3 totals 15 residues. Germline CDR1 and CDR2: SGHKS and YYEKEE (reference sequence). CDR3 sequence (DNA): TGTGCCAGCAGCTTGGGTAGGGGGGCTAACTATGGCTACACCTTC. It codes for CASSLGRGANYGYTF.

The sample holds many counts of this clonotype. The chain has TRBV12-3 or TRBV12-4 and TRBJ1-3, with D unclear. This CDR3 has 10 amino acids. V lost 8 bases and J 8 bases, leaving 7 bases between the germline ends. The CDR3 DNA reads as TGTGCCAGCGATTCAGACACCATATATTTT. Encoded protein: CASDSDTIYF.

The chain uses TRBV4-1 and TRBJ2-3; unclear D gene. The germline CDR1 and CDR2 sequences are MGHRA and YSYEKL. V was cut by 1 base and J by 2 bases, with 13 bases left in between. This CDR3 has 16 residues. CDR3 loop: CASSQVPAEYTDTQYF. CDR3 coding DNA: TGCGCCAGCAGCCAAGTACCTGCGGAATACACAGATACGCAGTATTTT.

The genes are TRBV20-1 and TRBJ2-1; D gene ambiguous. The CDR3 is 15 amino acids. CDR1 and CDR2 from the germline V gene are DFQATT and SNEGSKA (reference sequence). V dropped 3 bases and J dropped 4 bases, with 16 bases sitting between them. The CDR3 is CSARDLDPPYNEQFF. The CDR3 DNA is TGCAGTGCTAGGGATCTCGACCCCCCGTACAATGAGCAGTTCTTC.

This rearrangement joins TRBV3-1 to TRBJ1-1; weak D call: TRBD1 (6 bases). Trimming removed 4 bases at V and 11 bases at J, with 17 bases between. The length of the CDR3 is 13 residues. In germline, CDR1 is LGHDT, CDR2 YNNKEL (reference sequence). CDR3 DNA sequence: TGTGCCAGCAGCCCAGATTACAGGGAAAGCGCTTTCTTT. It translates to CASSPDYRESAFF. Supplemented by reference TRBV3-1 and TRBJ1-1, the full variable domain reads DTAVSQTPKYLVTQMGNDKSIKCEQNLGHDTMYWYKQDSKKFLKIMFSYNNKELIINETVPNRFSPKSPDKAHLNLHINSLELGDSAVYFCASSPDYRESAFFGQGTRLTVV.

This clonotype occurred a few times. The rearrangement uses TRBV7-2 and TRBJ2-7, with TRBD2 identical over 12 bases. Losses at the gene ends were 1 base for V and 5 bases for J; bases not matched to a gene: 9. The CDR3 runs 17 residues. Germline CDR1 and CDR2: SGHTA and FQGNSA. CDR3 protein: CASSLGVLAGGPDEQYF. The CDR3 DNA is TGTGCCAGCAGCTTAGGTGTTCTAGCGGGAGGGCCTGACGAGCAGTACTTC.

There are many counts of this clonotype. CDR3 nucleotide sequence: TGTGCCAGCAGTCAGTTCGGGGACACCCTAGCCAAAAACATTCAGTACTTC. This codes for CASSQFGDTLAKNIQYF. The chain joins TRBV12-3 or TRBV12-4 to TRBJ2-4, with D perhaps TRBD1 (6 bases). The CDR3 spans 17 residues. V lost 5 bases and J 0 bases, leaving 17 bases between the germline ends.

This clonotype was counted a few times. The rearrangement joins TRBV5-1 to TRBJ1-1, with D tentatively TRBD1 (6 bases). V dropped 4 bases and J dropped 1 base, with 11 bases sitting between them. This CDR3 is 14 amino acids long. CDR1 and CDR2 (germline): SGHRS, YFSETQ. The CDR3 DNA is TGCGCCAGCAGCGCGCAGACAGGGAACACTGAAGCTTTCTTT. As protein: CASSAQTGNTEAFF.

V and J are TRBV7-2 and TRBJ2-1; TRBD1 or TRBD2 may be the D gene (6 bases each). The CDR3 has 15 amino acids. V was trimmed by 5 bases and J by 9 bases, leaving 20 bases between them. Looked up from germline, CDR1 is SGHTA and CDR2 is FQGNSA. The CDR3 reads CASSLSGRQAPEQFF. The CDR3 region has the DNA TGTGCCAGCAGCCTTAGCGGCCGACAGGCCCCTGAGCAGTTCTTC.

The table lists this clonotype with a few counts. The J gene is TRBJ2-3, the V gene TRBV9; D gene uncertain. The V gene's germline CDR1 is SGDLS and CDR2 YYNGEE. V gave up 4 bases and J gave up 4 bases, with 16 bases separating them. The CDR3 loop spans 15 amino acids. CDR3 coding DNA: TGTGCCAGCAGCCCATTCTCCGGAGTCCCAGATACGCAGTATTTT. This encodes CASSPFSGVPDTQYF.